The rows below give T cell receptor beta chains drawn from one sample of a study of STAT5B mutations in CD4+ large granular lymphocyte leukemia. Here immunoSEQ multiplex PCR was the method, and the copy in TCRdb shows in-frame clones only, minus some. The sample consists of around 30,000 clones, over 60% of them appearing once. Sequencing was done on a sample of CD4+ T cells from blood buffy coats. The receptors stem from a human donor in good health. CDR3s include the opening cysteine and the closing phenylalanine or tryptophan. A D gene is named only where the DNA matches it firmly. The size entry is marked missing in some rows and otherwise reads once, few, many or a size class.

d_gene: TRBD2
abundance: NA
len: 16
v_gene: TRBV4-3
j_gene: TRBJ2-7
CDR3aa: CASSQDLLAGVSEQYF
CDR3nt: TGCGCCAGCAGCCAAGATCTCCTAGCGGGAGTGTCCGAGCAGTACTTC

d_gene: TRBD2
abundance: NA
len: 17
v_gene: TRBV5-8
j_gene: TRBJ2-5
CDR3aa: CASSLEGVGGRGETQYF
CDR3nt: TGTGCCAGCAGCTTGGAAGGGGTCGGCGGGAGGGGAGAGACCCAGTACTTC

d_gene: NA
abundance: NA
len: 15
v_gene: TRBV6-1
j_gene: TRBJ2-3
CDR3aa: CASCISRGGTDTQYF
CDR3nt: TGTGCCAGCTGTATTTCAAGGGGAGGCACAGATACGCAGTATTTT

d_gene: NA
abundance: NA
len: 14
v_gene: TRBV7-7
j_gene: TRBJ2-1
CDR3aa: CASSPGGPYNEQFF
CDR3nt: TGTGCTAGCAGCCCCGGGGGCCCCTACAATGAGCAGTTCTTC

d_gene: TRBD1
abundance: NA
len: 14
v_gene: TRBV19
j_gene: TRBJ1-2
CDR3aa: CARGRTGKIDGYTF
CDR3nt: TGTGCCAGGGGAAGGACAGGGAAAATCGATGGCTACACCTTC

d_gene: NA
abundance: NA
len: 15
v_gene: TRBV9
j_gene: TRBJ1-1
CDR3aa: CASSVGSGMNTEAFF
CDR3nt: TGTGCCAGCAGCGTAGGTTCAGGGATGAACACTGAAGCTTTCTTT

d_gene: TRBD2
abundance: NA
len: 16
v_gene: TRBV15
j_gene: TRBJ2-2
CDR3aa: CATSSGGLQNTGELFF
CDR3nt: TGTGCCACCAGCAGTGGGGGACTACAGAACACCGGGGAGCTGTTTTTT

d_gene: NA
abundance: NA
len: 15
v_gene: TRBV5-5
j_gene: TRBJ1-4
CDR3aa: CASSLMGRGNEKLFF
CDR3nt: TGTGCCAGCAGCTTAATGGGACGGGGAAATGAAAAACTGTTTTTT

d_gene: NA
abundance: NA
len: 17
v_gene: TRBV7-9
j_gene: TRBJ1-1
CDR3aa: CASSSPVRGVFLTEAFF
CDR3nt: TGTGCCAGCAGCTCGCCCGTCAGGGGAGTATTTTTGACTGAAGCTTTCTTT

d_gene: TRBD1
abundance: NA
len: 15
v_gene: TRBV11-2
j_gene: TRBJ2-7
CDR3aa: CASSFPGQGVYEQYF
CDR3nt: TGTGCCAGCAGCTTCCCCGGACAGGGGGTCTACGAGCAGTACTTC

d_gene: NA
abundance: few
len: 15
v_gene: TRBV27
j_gene: TRBJ2-7
CDR3aa: CASSLSWSASYEQYF
CDR3nt: TGTGCCAGCAGTTTATCCTGGTCAGCCTCCTACGAGCAGTACTTC

d_gene: TRBD1
abundance: NA
len: 15
v_gene: TRBV5-1
j_gene: TRBJ2-1
CDR3aa: CASSLGQGAWNEQFF
CDR3nt: TGCGCCAGCAGCTTGGGACAGGGGGCATGGAATGAGCAGTTCTTC

d_gene: NA
abundance: NA
len: 12
v_gene: TRBV4-3
j_gene: TRBJ2-2
CDR3aa: CASRWGAGELFF
CDR3nt: TGCGCCAGCCGGTGGGGGGCCGGGGAGCTGTTTTTT

d_gene: TRBD1
abundance: few
len: 15
v_gene: TRBV9
j_gene: TRBJ1-1
CDR3aa: CASSTGQGAVTEAFF
CDR3nt: TGTGCCAGCAGCACGGGACAGGGGGCAGTTACTGAAGCTTTCTTT

d_gene: NA
abundance: NA
len: 13
v_gene: TRBV7-2
j_gene: TRBJ2-1
CDR3aa: CASSLYGLGEQFF
CDR3nt: TGTGCCAGCAGCTTATACGGGTTAGGGGAGCAGTTCTTC

d_gene: NA
abundance: NA
len: 16
v_gene: TRBV5-6
j_gene: TRBJ2-1
CDR3aa: CASSLASGTGFNEQFF
CDR3nt: TGTGCCAGCAGCTTGGCCTCCGGGACGGGCTTCAATGAGCAGTTCTTC

d_gene: NA
abundance: NA
len: 13
v_gene: TRBV5-6
j_gene: TRBJ1-5
CDR3aa: CASSLQGNQPQHF
CDR3nt: TGTGCCAGCAGCTTGCAAGGGAATCAGCCCCAGCATTTT

d_gene: TRBD1
abundance: NA
len: 14
v_gene: TRBV27
j_gene: TRBJ1-6
CDR3aa: CASRTGQGNSPLHF
CDR3nt: TGTGCCAGCAGAACGGGACAGGGTAATTCACCCCTCCACTTT

d_gene: NA
abundance: once
len: 16
v_gene: TRBV19
j_gene: TRBJ1-5
CDR3aa: CASRTEQGSWMQPQHF
CDR3nt: TGTGCCAGTAGGACAGAACAGGGCTCCTGGATGCAGCCCCAGCATTTT

d_gene: NA
abundance: few
len: 13
v_gene: TRBV21-1
j_gene: TRBJ1-5
CDR3aa: CASSPQGNQPQHF
CDR3nt: TGTGCCAGCAGCCCTCAGGGGAATCAGCCCCAGCATTTT

d_gene: NA
abundance: NA
len: 16
v_gene: TRBV4-3
j_gene: TRBJ2-5
CDR3aa: CASSHLPMLGPQTQYF
CDR3nt: TGCGCCAGCAGCCATCTCCCCATGTTGGGGCCGCAGACCCAGTACTTC

d_gene: NA
abundance: NA
len: 11
v_gene: TRBV20-1
j_gene: TRBJ2-7
CDR3aa: CSARLGYEQYF
CDR3nt: TGCAGTGCAAGGCTGGGGTACGAGCAGTACTTC

d_gene: NA
abundance: NA
len: 12
v_gene: TRBV6-1
j_gene: TRBJ1-5
CDR3aa: CASEVSNQPQHF
CDR3nt: TGTGCCAGCGAGGTGAGCAATCAGCCCCAGCATTTT

d_gene: TRBD2
abundance: NA
len: 13
v_gene: TRBV2
j_gene: TRBJ2-4
CDR3aa: CASSGGGLNIQYF
CDR3nt: TGTGCCAGCAGTGGGGGGGGGTTAAACATTCAGTACTTC

d_gene: NA
abundance: NA
len: 14
v_gene: TRBV7-2
j_gene: TRBJ1-1
CDR3aa: CASSLAEISLGAFF
CDR3nt: TGTGCCAGCAGCTTAGCGGAAATCTCGCTTGGAGCTTTCTTT

d_gene: NA
abundance: NA
len: 14
v_gene: TRBV5-1
j_gene: TRBJ2-7
CDR3aa: CASSLEVARAEQYF
CDR3nt: TGCGCCAGCAGCTTGGAAGTAGCCAGGGCCGAGCAGTACTTC

d_gene: TRBD1
abundance: NA
len: 14
v_gene: TRBV5-4
j_gene: TRBJ1-1
CDR3aa: CASRIGQGKTEAFF
CDR3nt: TGTGCCAGCAGGATTGGACAGGGGAAGACTGAAGCTTTCTTT

d_gene: NA
abundance: NA
len: 12
v_gene: TRBV7-8
j_gene: TRBJ2-2
CDR3aa: CASSLGVGELFF
CDR3nt: TGTGCCAGCAGCTTGGGTGTCGGGGAGCTGTTTTTT

d_gene: NA
abundance: once
len: 14
v_gene: TRBV6-1
j_gene: TRBJ2-7
CDR3aa: CASSETYRSYEQYF
CDR3nt: TGTGCCAGCAGTGAAACCTACAGATCCTACGAGCAGTACTTC

d_gene: TRBD1
abundance: NA
len: 14
v_gene: TRBV5-6
j_gene: TRBJ2-4
CDR3aa: CASSKGQGRNIQYF
CDR3nt: TGTGCCAGCAGCAAAGGACAGGGGAGAAACATTCAGTACTTC

d_gene: NA
abundance: NA
len: 19
v_gene: TRBV7-2
j_gene: TRBJ1-4
CDR3aa: CASSLSNRGGARDNEKLFF
CDR3nt: TGTGCCAGCAGCTTATCCAATCGGGGGGGTGCGCGGGATAATGAAAAACTGTTTTTT

d_gene: NA
abundance: once
len: 19
v_gene: TRBV9
j_gene: TRBJ2-4
CDR3aa: CASSPPQGPGAGAKNIQYF
CDR3nt: TGTGCCAGCAGCCCCCCCCAAGGGCCTGGGGCCGGGGCCAAAAACATTCAGTACTTC

d_gene: NA
abundance: NA
len: 14
v_gene: TRBV29-1
j_gene: TRBJ2-7
CDR3aa: CSVSRDKGTYEQYF
CDR3nt: TGCAGCGTTTCCCGGGACAAGGGGACCTACGAGCAGTACTTC

d_gene: NA
abundance: NA
len: 14
v_gene: TRBV30
j_gene: TRBJ1-2
CDR3aa: CAWSIGGANYGYTF
CDR3nt: TGTGCCTGGAGTATCGGGGGCGCTAACTATGGCTACACCTTC

d_gene: TRBD1
abundance: NA
len: 15
v_gene: TRBV19
j_gene: TRBJ1-6
CDR3aa: CASGKDRERNSPLHF
CDR3nt: TGTGCCAGTGGAAAGGACAGGGAGCGGAATTCACCCCTCCACTTT

d_gene: TRBD1
abundance: NA
len: 16
v_gene: TRBV6-5
j_gene: TRBJ1-3
CDR3aa: CASSYGTVRSGNTIYF
CDR3nt: TGTGCCAGCAGTTACGGGACAGTGCGCTCTGGAAACACCATATATTTT

d_gene: TRBD2
abundance: NA
len: 17
v_gene: TRBV19
j_gene: TRBJ2-7
CDR3aa: CASSISGTSGTAYEQYF
CDR3nt: TGTGCCAGTAGTATTTCAGGGACTAGCGGAACCGCCTACGAGCAGTACTTC

d_gene: NA
abundance: NA
len: 16
v_gene: TRBV5-1
j_gene: TRBJ2-2
CDR3aa: CASSLAGGKDTGELFF
CDR3nt: TGCGCCAGCAGCTTGGCCGGCGGAAAGGACACCGGGGAGCTGTTTTTT

d_gene: NA
abundance: NA
len: 16
v_gene: TRBV10-2
j_gene: TRBJ2-7
CDR3aa: CASSDNMQGISYEQYF
CDR3nt: TGCGCCAGCAGTGATAATATGCAGGGAATATCCTACGAGCAGTACTTC

d_gene: NA
abundance: NA
len: 17
v_gene: TRBV7-2
j_gene: TRBJ2-1
CDR3aa: CASSLAASGWTYNEQFF
CDR3nt: TGTGCCAGCAGCTTAGCCGCCAGCGGGTGGACCTACAATGAGCAGTTCTTC

d_gene: TRBD1
abundance: NA
len: 13
v_gene: TRBV6-6
j_gene: TRBJ1-6
CDR3aa: CASSITGGSPLHF
CDR3nt: TGTGCCAGCAGTATTACAGGGGGTTCACCCCTCCACTTT

d_gene: TRBD1
abundance: NA
len: 14
v_gene: TRBV7-2
j_gene: TRBJ1-2
CDR3aa: CASSLGQGAYGYTF
CDR3nt: TGTGCCAGCAGCTTGGGACAGGGGGCCTATGGCTACACCTTC

d_gene: TRBD1
abundance: NA
len: 13
v_gene: TRBV29-1
j_gene: TRBJ2-3
CDR3aa: CSASTGVTDTQYF
CDR3nt: TGCAGCGCCTCCACAGGGGTCACAGATACGCAGTATTTT

d_gene: TRBD2
abundance: NA
len: 16
v_gene: TRBV29-1
j_gene: TRBJ2-1
CDR3aa: CSVDGGMGGTYNEQFF
CDR3nt: TGCAGCGTTGACGGGGGGATGGGGGGAACCTACAATGAGCAGTTCTTC

d_gene: NA
abundance: NA
len: 13
v_gene: TRBV28
j_gene: TRBJ1-1
CDR3aa: CASLPGGQTEAFF
CDR3nt: TGTGCCAGTCTACCCGGGGGGCAAACTGAAGCTTTCTTT

d_gene: TRBD1
abundance: NA
len: 15
v_gene: TRBV30
j_gene: TRBJ1-5
CDR3aa: CAWSKGQGARQPQHF
CDR3nt: TGTGCCTGGAGCAAGGGACAGGGGGCGCGGCAGCCCCAGCATTTT